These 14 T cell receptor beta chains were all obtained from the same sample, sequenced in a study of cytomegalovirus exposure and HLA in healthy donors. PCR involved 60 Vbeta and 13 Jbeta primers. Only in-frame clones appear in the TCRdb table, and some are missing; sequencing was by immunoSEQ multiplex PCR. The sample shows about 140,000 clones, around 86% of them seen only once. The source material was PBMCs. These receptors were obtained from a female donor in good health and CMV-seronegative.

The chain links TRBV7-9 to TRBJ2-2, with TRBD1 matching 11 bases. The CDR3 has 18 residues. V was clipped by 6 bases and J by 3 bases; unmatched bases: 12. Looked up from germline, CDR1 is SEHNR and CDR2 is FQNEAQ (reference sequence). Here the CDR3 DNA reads TGTGCCAGCAGGATTTTTCCCGGGACAGGGGGTTACACCGGGGAGCTGTTTTTT. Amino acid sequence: CASRIFPGTGGYTGELFF.

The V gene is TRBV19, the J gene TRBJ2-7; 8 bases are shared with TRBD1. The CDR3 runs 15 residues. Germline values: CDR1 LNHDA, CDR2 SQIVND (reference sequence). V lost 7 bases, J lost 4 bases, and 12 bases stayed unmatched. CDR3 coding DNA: TGTGCCAGTACCCGGACAGGGAGCTCTGTTTACGAGCAGTACTTC. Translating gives CASTRTGSSVYEQYF.

CDR3 residues: CASSEYGKTSGNEQYF. DNA for the CDR3: TGTGCCAGCAGTGAATACGGTAAGACTAGCGGGAACGAGCAGTACTTC. The chain couples TRBV25-1 to TRBJ2-7, with TRBD2 matching over 11 bases. V was clipped by 0 bases and J by 5 bases; unmatched bases: 6. Germline V gene data show CDR1 as MGHDK and CDR2 as SYGVNS. This CDR3 region has 16 residues.

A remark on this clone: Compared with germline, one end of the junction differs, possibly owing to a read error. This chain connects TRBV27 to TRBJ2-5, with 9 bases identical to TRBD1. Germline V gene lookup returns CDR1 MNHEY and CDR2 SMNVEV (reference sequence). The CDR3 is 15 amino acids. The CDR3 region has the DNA TGTGCTAGCAGTTCGCCGGGACAGGGAGCGGAGACCCAGTACTTC. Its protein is CASSSPGQGAETQYF.

The CDR3 coding sequence is TGTGCCTGGAAGGACAGGGGATATGAAGATACGCAGTATTTT. Protein product: CAWKDRGYEDTQYF. The chain employs TRBV30 and TRBJ2-3, with 9 bases identical to TRBD1. Trimming took 4 bases from V and 5 from J; bases not matched to a gene: 7. The length of the CDR3 is 14 residues. Germline V gene lookup returns CDR1 GTSNPN and CDR2 SVGIG (reference sequence).

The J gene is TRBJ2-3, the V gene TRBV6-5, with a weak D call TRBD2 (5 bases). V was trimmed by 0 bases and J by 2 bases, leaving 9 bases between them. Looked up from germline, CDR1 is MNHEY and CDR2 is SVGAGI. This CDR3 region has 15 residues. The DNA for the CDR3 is TGTGCCAGCAGTTACTCGACGGGGAACACAGATACGCAGTATTTT. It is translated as CASSYSTGNTDTQYF.

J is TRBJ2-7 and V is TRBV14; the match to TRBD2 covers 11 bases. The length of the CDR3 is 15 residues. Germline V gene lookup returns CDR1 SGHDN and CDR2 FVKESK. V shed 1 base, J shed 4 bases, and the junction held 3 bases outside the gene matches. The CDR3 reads CASSQVAGGPYEQYF. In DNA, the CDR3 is TGTGCCAGCAGCCAAGTAGCGGGAGGGCCGTACGAGCAGTACTTC. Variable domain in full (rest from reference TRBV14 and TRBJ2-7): EAGVTQFPSHSVIEKGQTVTLRCDPISGHDNLYWYRRVMGKEIKFLLHFVKESKQDESGMPNNRFLAERTGGTYSTLKVQPAELEDSGVYFCASSQVAGGPYEQYFGPGTRLTVT.

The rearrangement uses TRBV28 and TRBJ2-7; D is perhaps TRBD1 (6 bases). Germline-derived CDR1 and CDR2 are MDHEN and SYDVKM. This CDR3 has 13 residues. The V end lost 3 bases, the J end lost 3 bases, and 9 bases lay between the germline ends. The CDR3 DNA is TGTGCCAGCAGTTTCCAGGGGTACTACGAGCAGTACTTC. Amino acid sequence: CASSFQGYYEQYF.

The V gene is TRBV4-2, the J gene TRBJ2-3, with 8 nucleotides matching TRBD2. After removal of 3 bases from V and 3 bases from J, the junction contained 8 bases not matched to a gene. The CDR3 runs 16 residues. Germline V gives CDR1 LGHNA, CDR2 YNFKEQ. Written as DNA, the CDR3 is TGTGCCAGCAGCCAGGGTACCAGCGGGAGAACAGATACGCAGTATTTT. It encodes CASSQGTSGRTDTQYF.

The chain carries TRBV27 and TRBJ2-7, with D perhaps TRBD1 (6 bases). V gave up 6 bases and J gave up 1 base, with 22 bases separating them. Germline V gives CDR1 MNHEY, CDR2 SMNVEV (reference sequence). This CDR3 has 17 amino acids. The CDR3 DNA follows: TGTGCCAGCAGCCCGAATACCCTCCCGGGACAATCCTACGAGCAGTACTTC. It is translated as CASSPNTLPGQSYEQYF.

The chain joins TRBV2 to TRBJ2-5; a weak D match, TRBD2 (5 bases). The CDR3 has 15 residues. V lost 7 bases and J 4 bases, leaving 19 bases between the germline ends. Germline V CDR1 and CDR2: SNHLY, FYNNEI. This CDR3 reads CASTSPEAGGETQYF. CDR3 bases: TGTGCCAGCACTTCTCCGGAAGCCGGAGGAGAGACCCAGTACTTC.

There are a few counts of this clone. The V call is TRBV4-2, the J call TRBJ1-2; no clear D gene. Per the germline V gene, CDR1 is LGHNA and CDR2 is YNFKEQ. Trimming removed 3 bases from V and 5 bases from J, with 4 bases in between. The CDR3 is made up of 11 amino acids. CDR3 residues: CASSHSYGYTF. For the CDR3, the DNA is TGTGCCAGCAGCCATTCATATGGCTACACCTTC.

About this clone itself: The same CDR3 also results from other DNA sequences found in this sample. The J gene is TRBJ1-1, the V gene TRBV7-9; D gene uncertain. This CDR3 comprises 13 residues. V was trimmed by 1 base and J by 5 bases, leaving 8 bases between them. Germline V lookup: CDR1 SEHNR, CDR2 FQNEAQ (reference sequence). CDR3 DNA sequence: TGTGCCAGCAGCTTAGTTTGGGAGACTGAAGCTTTCTTT. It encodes CASSLVWETEAFF.

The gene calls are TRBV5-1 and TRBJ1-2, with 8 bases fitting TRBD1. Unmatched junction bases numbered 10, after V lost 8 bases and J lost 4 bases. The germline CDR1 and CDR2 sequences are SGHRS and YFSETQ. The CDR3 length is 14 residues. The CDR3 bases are TGCGCCAGTCGCGCGACAGGGGAGGGCTATGGCTACACCTTC. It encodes CASRATGEGYGYTF.